This T cell receptor (beta chain) was sequenced in a study of cytomegalovirus exposure and HLA in healthy donors (dated by TCRdb to 2016 to 2017). Study-wide context: In an earlier analysis of 587 of the donors, under 300 Gb of sequence data and approximately 120 million unique TCR beta sequences from 180 million or so T cells were reported. An early release that covered 500 to 800 HLA-typed donors contained about 300 gigabases of sequencing data and some 87 million unique TCR sequences. Of the roughly 400 genotyped donors, around 81% fell in the genetic ancestry cluster associated with self-reported Caucasian donors. The aim of the study was to test whether cataloging public T cell receptors could identify signatures of past pathogen exposure. Using immunosequencing, the study profiled T cell repertoires from about 650 subjects and related those repertoires to cytomegalovirus serostatus. In addition to the first cohort of 666 subjects, a separate validation cohort of 130 or so different subjects was used. To predict cytomegalovirus infection status, the study brought together high-throughput TCR immunosequencing, statistical association of individual TCRs with disease status, and machine learning. A later analysis re-examined previously published TCR beta repertoires from over 500 donors and added high-resolution HLA genotyping to investigate patterns of TCR occurrence. Rather than using new phenotypic data, the later analysis identified candidate immune exposures from TCR beta sequences and from how often those sequences occurred across donors. To decide whether each TCR beta V gene segment behaved as functional or pseudogenic, an earlier analysis of approximately 620 of the donors relied on high-throughput TCR beta sequencing. Donor age, sex, ethnicity and CMV serostatus were compiled together with the repertoire data. In a later genetic analysis, genome-wide SNP genotypes for about 65% of the roughly 700 donors were used, and that subset was treated as a discovery cohort. Every repertoire in the discovery cohort had been generated on one and the same sequencing platform. Class I and class II HLA loci were covered by the typing at four-digit resolution. The number of donors typed differed by locus, with roughly 629-640 for A, B, C, DRB1 and DQB1, around 560 for DQA1, 606 for DPA1, and around 460 for DPB1. Roughly 5 DR-DQ haplotypes were handled as single units for association and clustering, since linkage in the cohort was strong. Among about 370 genotyped donors of the cohort, an average of around 240,000 unique TCR beta nucleotide sequences was sequenced per donor, of which about 20% were non-productive. Overall study results and their limits: Presence/absence analyses assumed roughly uniform sequencing depth across donors, an assumption that may not hold. A further reported finding was that TCR beta sequences accurately predicted the HLA-A and HLA-B alleles for most subjects in the first cohort. A later analysis found that most CMV-associated TCR beta chains appeared HLA-restricted, with HLA associations seemingly driven largely by CMV exposure. A later analysis found that TCR association rates varied across HLA loci, with DRB1 alleles showing the most associated TCRs and HLA-C alleles the fewest. Because counts were too low, under 20 rarely observed V segments, including chromosome 9 orphons, were left out of the earlier analysis of 587 of the donors. Because HLA typing was unavailable for some donors at each locus, only the typed subset was used in association tests. It was suggested by the authors that the approach could potentially be generalized to other disease states and immunological phenotypes. In a later genetic analysis, a missense DCLRE1C variant was associated with V-gene and J-gene trimming of TCR beta chains, and the association was replicated in an independent cohort. A group of highly shared sequence variants was considered likely to be a technical artifact of the sequencing pipeline. Linkage disequilibrium might explain the correlated functional status among segregating V segments, but an unknown experimental factor could not be excluded. In a later genetic analysis, fewer N-insertions in productive TCRs were reported among donors in an Asian-associated ancestry cluster than the roughly 700-donor mean. The study listed 170 or so TCR beta chains as associated with cytomegalovirus. Compared with equally common non-associated chains, HLA-associated TCR beta chains in a later analysis were more clonally expanded and had lower generation probabilities. The classifier was reported to diagnose cytomegalovirus status with high specificity and sensitivity in both the original and validation cohorts. The 87-base-pair reads could not distinguish some IMGT-functional V segments, including TRBV6-2 and TRBV6-3, so those segments were excluded. Three of the identified cytomegalovirus-associated TCR beta chains were confirmed in vitro to be specific for cytomegalovirus antigens. At a false discovery rate of 0.05, a later analysis linked 15,000 to 20,000 TCR beta sequences to specific HLA alleles. While some public TCRs were present in many individuals, most TCR sequences turned up only very rarely across donors. Only TCR beta chains were sequenced in this cohort, and the absence of alpha or paired-chain data limited detectable features. When HLA alleles, especially DR and DQ, strongly co-occurred, TCR associations were difficult to assign to individual alleles. CMV serostatus was the only immune exposure information available for the cohort. In a later analysis, several top co-occurrence clusters were reported to appear linked to parvovirus B19, influenza, CMV and Epstein-Barr virus. In an earlier analysis of fewer than 700 of the donors, most TCR beta V segments appeared in productive rearrangements about 87% or about 30% of the time, broadly matching IMGT annotations.

From V the trimming removes 0 bases and from J it removes 6 bases, while the gene matches leave 6 bases of the junction unaccounted for. Based on the germline V gene, the CDR1 and CDR2 sequences are SGDLS and YYNGEE. Reading from cysteine to phenylalanine, the CDR3 counts 14 amino acids. CDR3 DNA is the only sequence kept; it has 42 bases, read in frame from the first base. The library was prepared using the immunoSEQ multiplex PCR assay. For the multiplex PCR, a mixture combining 60 forward primers for TCR Vbeta segments and 13 reverse primers for TCR Jbeta segments was used. Amplification of the CDR3 region of rearranged TCR beta genes was performed with a multiplex PCR assay on genomic DNA. The amplified TCR beta libraries were sequenced on the Illumina HiSeq System as 87-base-pair reads. The source study handled its data this way. A later analysis tallied some 79 million unique TCR beta chains across the roughly 610 repertoires, and about 10 million of those chains were shared by two or more donors. Raw reads were error-corrected and collapsed into unique sequences by a nearest-neighbor algorithm in which closely related sequences were merged to remove PCR and sequencing errors. To assign V, D and J gene segments, CDR3 sequences were aligned to IMGT reference sequences. Each retained sequence needed at least a six-nucleotide match to both a V gene segment and a J gene segment. A rearrangement was called productive if the CDR3 had no stop codons and remained in frame with V and J, and every other rearrangement was called non-productive. Following IMGT convention, CDR3 was defined as the stretch from the second conserved V-encoded cysteine up to the conserved J-encoded phenylalanine. In an earlier analysis of more than 550 of the donors, sequences lacking an unambiguous match to a single V gene segment were excluded. In an earlier analysis of several hundred of the donors, a V segment was called functional when productive rearrangements were above 56.7%, and segregating when the standard deviation between donors exceeded 5%. To diagnose cytomegalovirus status from the catalog of TCR beta chain sequences, a statistical classification framework was built. A later analysis assigned V and J genes by comparing TCR nucleotide sequences with IMGT/GENE-DB human TR gene sequences. A later analysis assigned CDR3 sequences and most-parsimonious VDJ recombination scenarios with the TCRdist pipeline. In a later analysis, every TCR beta chain was defined by the combination of its CDR3 amino acid sequence and its V-gene family, and reads without a unique V-gene family were dropped. To address suspected cross-contamination and a sequencing artifact, a later analysis removed around 600 highly shared, low-generation-probability nucleotide sequences. In a later analysis, a clonal expansion index was calculated for each public chain from normalized within-repertoire ranks of inferred template counts. A later analysis computed generation probabilities with a VDJ recombination model fitted to out-of-frame rearrangements, and checked the results against IGoR. In a later analysis, TCR-TCR, TCR-HLA and TCR-CMV co-occurrence was scored with hypergeometric tests, and a repertoire-size bias correction was applied to TCR pairs. To estimate false discovery rates, a later analysis permuted the HLA or CMV assignments 20 times. A later analysis grouped co-occurring TCRs with DBSCAN, adding TCRdist sequence similarity when clustering within HLA-allele-positive subsets. For co-occurrence clustering, repertoires with fewer than 30,000 or more than 120,000 public chains were excluded, along with roughly 5 repertoires with anomalous nucleotide sharing. TCRdb limited this immuneACCESS table to in-frame rearrangements with V and J called. A share of clones is missing; checked studies link under half to unresolved V genes, and the rest is unexplained. V and J calls and clone size are copied from that table; D and trimming were computed from the DNA. The sample table shows 150,000 to 200,000 clones, and around 78% are seen once. Under 2% of the sample is held by the ten biggest clonotypes.

For this clone: The clone's antigen remains unknown. Per-nucleotide qualities are absent, and no much larger clonotype sits a single base away.

The cohort comprised hundreds of healthy bone marrow donors. All cohort members were sampled while nominally healthy, although unrecorded immune exposures were likely present. The donor tested CMV seronegative and was one of the 352 seronegative cohort members. A peripheral blood sample was collected from each donor, and TCR beta sequencing was performed on peripheral blood mononuclear cells. The Qiagen DNeasy Blood Extraction Kit was used to extract genomic DNA from the blood cell samples. This sequence uses TRBV9 and TRBJ2-7; 7 junctional bases match TRBD1. Sequencing was carried out using PBMCs. This receptor was identified in a man between 25 and 39 years old in good health and CMV-seronegative. The CDR3 reads CASSVVQGQGEQYF. The DNA sequence follows: TGTGCCAGCAGCGTAGTACAGGGGCAAGGCGAGCAGTACTTC.